This TCR beta chain is from a study of post-analysis software for immune sequencing data (dated by TCRdb to between 2015 and 2017). About the full investigation: Relapsing-remitting, secondary progressive and progressive-relapsing multiple sclerosis were recorded as disease courses, and subtype annotation was lacking for some patients. The patient repertoires were set against approximately 10 previously published healthy control repertoires from donors whose ages ranged from roughly 6 to 27 years. A subset of samples was prepared in parallel using single-end sample barcoding, then pooled and co-amplified after Illumina adapter ligation.

The junction carries 14 bases between V and J, which are trimmed by 2 bases and 0 bases respectively. Inclusive of the bounding cysteine and phenylalanine, the CDR3 is 17 residues long. Left in the record is the CDR3 DNA by itself, 51 bases read in frame from the first base. Taken from the germline V gene, the CDR1 and CDR2 loops are LGHNA and YSLEER. What the study reported, not specific to this receptor: Strong co-clustering of samples prepared in the same batch was shown by direct clustering with F measure, prompting a batch-effect correction. Four to six TRBV segments, including TRBV5-6, TRBV5-1 and TRBV20-1, were significantly more frequent in patients than controls. Compared with controls, multiple sclerosis patients had significantly lower normalized Chao1 diversity, a finding suggesting substantial peripheral T-cell clonal expansion. The control group was slightly older than the multiple sclerosis patient group.

Preparation of the library involved PCR. Sequencing relied on an Illumina HiSeq 2500. To reduce PCR and sequencing biases, unique molecular identifiers were incorporated into the TCR beta cDNA libraries. Per 1 to 10 million input T cells, 500,000 or so cDNA molecules were obtained, such that each molecule approximated one T cell. The patient libraries were prepared and sequenced with the same protocol used for the earlier healthy control dataset. Within a given batch, samples were prepared together, multiplexed and sequenced on the same HiSeq lane. On the study's bioinformatics: Raw barcoded reads were processed with MIGEC, discarding single-read molecular identifier groups before consensus assembly and CDR3 extraction. Clonotype tables were post-analysed with VDJtools, normalizing diversity by down-sampling all datasets to the smallest sample size. In repertoire overlap clustering, CDR3 amino acid sequences, but not nucleotide sequences, were matched to correct batch-related cross-sample contamination. TCRdb reran the public reads through fastp at Q25 and MiXCR, keeping productive beta chains. Every distinct CDR3 protein forms one entry, paired with its most common genes and DNA. These V and J calls originate from TCRdb's pipeline instead of the authors' own analysis. The sample yields 600,000 to 700,000 distinct CDR3 sequences; 59% were counted once. The ten largest clonotypes hold roughly 12% of the sample.

In the case of this clonotype: Its specific antigen is unknown. The input lacks base qualities; no much larger clone sits a single base away.

TCR beta repertoires were profiled from peripheral blood of under 15 young patients with multiple sclerosis to demonstrate the VDJtools post-analysis software. The multiple sclerosis patients were children and adolescents ranging in age from roughly 6 to 16 years. Rearrangement joined TRBV4-3 to TRBJ2-4, with TRBD1 as a weak D call on 6 bases. Sequencing was done on a sample of blood. This sequence was found in a girl aged 2-10 years with multiple sclerosis. The CDR3 protein is CASSQKQGTLAKNIQYF. The sequenced DNA: TGCGCCAGCAGCCAAAAGCAGGGGACCCTAGCCAAAAACATTCAGTACTTC.